The 28 T cell receptor beta chains presented below share a single source sample, sequenced in a study of CD8+ T cells in alopecia areata. RNA was isolated and reverse transcribed to cDNA, the sequencing template. Sequencing was performed with immunoSEQ multiplex PCR; in TCRdb, only in-frame clones are kept and a portion is missing. The sample shows approximately 150,000 clones, about 90% of them seen only once. Sequencing was performed on CD8+ T cells sorted from blood, taken at week 0. The receptor set was obtained from a human donor with alopecia areata.

The V and J genes are TRBV29-1 and TRBJ2-7; D may be TRBD1 or TRBD2 (5 bases each). Trimming stripped 2 bases from V and 3 bases from J, with 11 bases between. The CDR3 totals 13 residues. CDR1 and CDR2 from the germline V gene are SQVTM and ANQGSEA. The CDR3 protein is CSVEWGNYYEQYF. The CDR3 nucleotides read TGCAGCGTTGAATGGGGGAACTACTACGAGCAGTACTTC.

This chain joins TRBV10-3 and TRBJ2-1, with 8 positions matching TRBD1. The V gene's germline CDR1 is ENHRY and CDR2 SYGVKD. The CDR3 spans 14 residues. J was trimmed by 5 bases and V by 8 bases; bases with no gene match: 8. The CDR3 region has the DNA TGTGCCATCGGGACAGGCGGAGGGGACAATGAGCAGTTCTTC. It is translated as CAIGTGGGDNEQFF.

The chain combines TRBV4-2 with TRBJ1-2; D may be TRBD1 (5 bases). CDR3 length: 15 residues. V was clipped by 0 bases and J by 3 bases, with 11 bases between them. Looked up from germline, CDR1 is LGHNA and CDR2 is YNFKEQ. CDR3 DNA: TGTGCCAGCAGCCAAGATGGGGCCGGCCACTATGGCTACACCTTC. This sequence encodes CASSQDGAGHYGYTF.

The rearrangement links TRBV15 to TRBJ2-7; the D gene is possibly TRBD2 (5 bases). Trimming removed 3 bases from V and 3 bases from J, with 9 bases in between. The CDR3 contains 13 residues. The germline V gene encodes CDR1 LNHNV and CDR2 YYDKDF (reference sequence). CDR3: CATSSGLGYEQYF. As DNA, the CDR3 is TGTGCCACCAGCAGTGGACTGGGCTACGAGCAGTACTTC. The full variable domain, its missing parts supplied by reference TRBV15 and TRBJ2-7, is DAMVIQNPRYQVTQFGKPVTLSCSQTLNHNVMYWYQQKSSQAPKLLFHYYDKDFNNEADTPDNFQSRRPNTSFCFLDIRSPGLGDTAMYLCATSSGLGYEQYFGPGTRLTVT.

The V call is TRBV6-6, the J call TRBJ2-1; possibly TRBD1 for D (5 bases). V was trimmed by 8 bases and J by 8 bases, leaving 22 bases between them. Germline V gene data show CDR1 as MNHNY and CDR2 as SVGAGI (reference sequence). The CDR3 is 15 amino acids. The chain's CDR3 is CASGLTALNGDEQFF. The CDR3 nucleotides are TGTGCCAGCGGTCTGACAGCTCTTAATGGGGATGAGCAGTTCTTC.

The rearrangement joins TRBV5-1 to TRBJ1-1; D gene ambiguous. The CDR3 is made up of 14 amino acids. Trimming left V 1 base short and J 4 bases short, with 11 bases between. From germline, CDR1 is SGHRS and CDR2 YFSETQ. CDR3 in DNA: TGCGCCAGCAGCTTGACCTGGGCGGCCACTGAAGCTTTCTTT. As protein: CASSLTWAATEAFF.

The rearrangement uses TRBV11-2 and TRBJ2-5; 8 nucleotides match TRBD2. From germline, CDR1 is SGHAT and CDR2 FQNNGV. The CDR3 runs to 15 residues. J lost 2 bases, V lost 5 bases, and 7 bases had no gene match. The CDR3 nucleotides are TGTGCCAGCAGCCAATCTATAGCGGGGCAAGAGACCCAGTACTTC. Translating it yields CASSQSIAGQETQYF. The full variable domain, with the rest looked up from reference TRBV11-2 and TRBJ2-5, is EAGVAQSPRYKIIEKRQSVAFWCNPISGHATLYWYQQILGQGPKLLIQFQNNGVVDDSQLPKDRFSAERLKGVDSTLKIQPAKLEDSAVYLCASSQSIAGQETQYFGPGTRLLVL.

This chain links TRBV7-9 with TRBJ2-1, with D possibly matching TRBD2 (5 bases). The germline V gene encodes CDR1 SEHNR and CDR2 FQNEAQ (reference sequence). The CDR3 length is 14 residues. Trimming took off 3 bases at V and 5 bases at J, with 11 bases between the two ends. CDR3 sequence (DNA): TGTGCCAGCAGCTTGGACGCGGGCGACAATGAGCAGTTCTTC. It translates to CASSLDAGDNEQFF.

V is TRBV5-6 and J is TRBJ2-4; D not certain. The CDR3 consists of 15 residues. In germline, CDR1 is SGHDT, CDR2 YYEEEE. Trimming cost V 5 bases and J 3 bases, with 15 bases left between them. The CDR3, as DNA: TGTGCCAGCAGTCAGCCCCCAAGTGGCAAAAACATTCAGTACTTC. Protein sequence: CASSQPPSGKNIQYF.

In its sample, this clone was seen once. The rearrangement links TRBV6-1 to TRBJ2-7; TRBD2 is a possible D gene (6 bases). V lost 2 bases, J lost 0 bases, and 14 bases lay in between. The CDR3 length is 16 residues. Germline V gene data show CDR1 as MNHNS and CDR2 as SASEGT. CDR3 in amino acids: CASSELIGGTSYEQYF. CDR3 DNA: TGTGCCAGCAGTGAATTGATTGGGGGGACCTCCTACGAGCAGTACTTC.

The chain is built from TRBV27 and TRBJ2-2, with a possible D match to TRBD2 (6 bases). Trimming shortened V by 3 bases and J by 3 bases, and 11 bases separated the two germline ends. The CDR3 loop spans 15 amino acids. Looked up from germline, CDR1 is MNHEY and CDR2 is SMNVEV (reference sequence). This CDR3 reads CASSLTRLDTGELFF. The CDR3 DNA reads as TGTGCCAGCAGTTTGACTAGATTAGACACCGGGGAGCTGTTTTTT.

J is TRBJ1-5 and V is TRBV6-5; D gene unclear. The CDR3 is 13 residues long. Germline CDR1 is MNHEY and CDR2 is SVGAGI. Trimming removed 7 bases from V and 0 bases from J, with 7 bases in between. In DNA, the CDR3 is TGTGCCAGCACCGGAGATAGCAATCAGCCCCAGCATTTT. Its protein product is CASTGDSNQPQHF.

This rearrangement joins TRBV19 to TRBJ1-1; D might be TRBD1 (5 bases). The length of the CDR3 is 13 residues. V was cut by 4 bases and J by 4 bases, with 10 bases left in between. CDR1 and CDR2 (germline): LNHDA, SQIVND (reference sequence). CDR3 in amino acids: CASSTDIFTEAFF. CDR3 sequence (DNA): TGTGCCAGTAGTACGGACATATTCACTGAAGCTTTCTTT.

The chain employs TRBV7-9 and TRBJ2-7; D is unresolved. The CDR3 loop spans 12 amino acids. V shed 5 bases and J shed 6 bases, with 11 bases lying between them. Germline lookup yields CDR1 SEHNR and CDR2 FQNEAQ (reference sequence). The CDR3 sequence: CASSKTTGEQYF. The CDR3, as DNA: TGTGCCAGCAGCAAGACGACCGGCGAGCAGTACTTC.

This clone was recorded once. The J gene is TRBJ2-1, the V gene TRBV10-3; 7 bases are a match to TRBD2. Unmatched junction bases numbered 11, after V lost 3 bases and J lost 6 bases. The CDR3 loop spans 16 amino acids. The germline gives CDR1 ENHRY, CDR2 SYGVKD. CDR3: CAISDLADTLINEQFF. The CDR3 nucleotides are TGTGCCATCAGTGACCTAGCGGATACCCTGATCAATGAGCAGTTCTTC.

The chain is built from TRBV29-1 and TRBJ2-2, with 7 positions matching TRBD2. The CDR3 is 13 residues long. V shed 4 bases, J shed 8 bases, and the junction held 7 bases outside the gene matches. Germline V gene data show CDR1 as SQVTM and CDR2 as ANQGSEA. Written as DNA, the CDR3 is TGCAGCGTTGTTCAGCGGGGACGGGGGGAGCTGTTTTTT. This encodes CSVVQRGRGELFF.

The chain uses TRBV7-6 and TRBJ2-3, with D perhaps matching TRBD1 (6 bases). The CDR3 contains 12 residues. CDR1 and CDR2 (germline): SGHVS, FNYEAQ. With 5 bases removed from V and 4 bases from J, the gap between germline ends came to 7 bases. The CDR3 region has the DNA TGTGCCAGCAGCCAGGGGTCAGATACGCAGTATTTT. Translated: CASSQGSDTQYF.

The chain employs TRBV4-1 and TRBJ1-1; TRBD1 agrees at 9 bases. From germline, CDR1 is MGHRA and CDR2 YSYEKL. The CDR3 covers 14 residues. V lost 2 bases and J lost 4; bases outside the gene matches: 2. In nucleotides, the CDR3 is TGCGCCAGCAGCCAACTACAGGGGGCCACTGAAGCTTTCTTT. This sequence encodes CASSQLQGATEAFF.

This chain links TRBV5-1 with TRBJ2-3; the match to TRBD2 covers 7 bases. This CDR3 is 17 amino acids long. Unmatched junction bases numbered 14, after V lost 4 bases and J lost 3 bases. The V gene's germline CDR1 is SGHRS and CDR2 YFSETQ. CDR3 residues: CASSLTAAGDPTDTQYF. In DNA, the CDR3 is TGCGCCAGCAGCCTGACGGCGGCGGGAGACCCGACAGATACGCAGTATTTT.

Concerning this clone: The germline gene is not matched at one end of the junction; a read error may be the cause. The chain combines TRBV29-1 with TRBJ2-7; tentative D call: TRBD1 (5 bases). Per germline, CDR1 SQVTM and CDR2 ANQGSEA. This CDR3 spans 15 amino acids. CDR3 residues: CSVEGGDSGQYERYF. In DNA form, the CDR3 reads TGCAGCGTTGAAGGGGGCGACAGTGGACAATACGAGCGGTACTTC.

The chain couples TRBV10-3 to TRBJ2-1; TRBD2 matches at 8 bases. Germline assignment: CDR1 ENHRY and CDR2 SYGVKD. This CDR3 region has 15 residues. J lost 8 bases, V lost 0 bases, and 6 bases had no gene match. The CDR3 is CAISESRGGRHEQFF. CDR3 in DNA: TGTGCCATCAGTGAGTCTCGGGGCGGGAGGCATGAGCAGTTCTTC.

The chain couples TRBV27 to TRBJ1-2; 7 bases match TRBD1. Germline lookup yields CDR1 MNHEY and CDR2 SMNVEV (reference sequence). V was clipped by 3 bases and J by 3 bases; unmatched bases: 10. CDR3 length: 16 amino acids. The CDR3 spells CASSLSSGGGHYGYTF. CDR3 bases: TGTGCCAGCAGTTTGTCGTCCGGAGGGGGCCACTATGGCTACACCTTC.

This clone was picked up one time. The genes are TRBV29-1 and TRBJ2-1; 8 bases are a match to TRBD2. Germline V gene data show CDR1 as SQVTM and CDR2 as ANQGSEA. The trim removed 1 base at V and 9 bases at J, leaving 2 bases unmatched. This CDR3 spans 12 amino acids. This CDR3 reads CSVEGLAGEQFF. Written as DNA, the CDR3 is TGCAGCGTTGAAGGGCTAGCGGGTGAGCAGTTCTTC.

The chain uses TRBV27 and TRBJ1-5; the D gene is possibly TRBD1 (5 bases). The CDR3 runs 18 residues. Germline CDR1 is MNHEY and CDR2 is SMNVEV (reference sequence). V lost 4 bases, J lost 2 bases, and 21 bases lay in between. The CDR3, as DNA: TGTGCCAGCAGTTCCTGGGATTTTGGGGAAGGGGGCAATCAGCCCCAGCATTTT. Its translation is CASSSWDFGEGGNQPQHF.

The chain is built from TRBV11-2 and TRBJ2-7; D is ambiguous. The J call may be in error: the DNA end matches TRBJ2-5 better. The CDR3 runs to 12 residues. Germline CDR1 is SGHAT and CDR2 is FQNNGV. CDR3 sequence: CASSTSPETQYF. In DNA, the CDR3 is TGTGCCAGCAGCACGAGCCCAGAGACCCAGTACTTC.

CDR3 protein: CSVSTRTDTQYF. The CDR3 nucleotides are TGCAGCGTTTCCACTAGGACAGATACGCAGTATTTT. The chain carries TRBV29-1 and TRBJ2-3; perhaps TRBD2 as D (5 bases). The CDR3 has 12 residues. Trimming shortened V by 5 bases and J by 3 bases, and 9 bases separated the two germline ends. Germline V gene sequence: CDR1 SQVTM, CDR2 ANQGSEA.

V is TRBV5-4 and J is TRBJ2-3, with D tentatively TRBD2 (5 bases). The CDR3 has 16 residues. Germline CDR1 and CDR2: SGHNT and YYREEE (reference sequence). V shed 2 bases and J shed 4 bases, with 17 bases lying between them. The CDR3 sequence is CASSFIGGSWADTQYF. CDR3 bases: TGTGCCAGCAGCTTCATAGGTGGGAGTTGGGCAGATACGCAGTATTTT.

The genes are TRBV10-3 and TRBJ2-1, with TRBD2 identical over 10 bases. Trimming removed 5 bases from V and 7 bases from J; junction bases left unmatched: 5. Germline CDR1 reads ENHRY; CDR2 reads SYGVKD. The length of the CDR3 is 14 residues. The CDR3 reads CAISSGGARNEQFF. CDR3 nucleotide sequence: TGTGCCATCAGTAGCGGGGGGGCTAGAAATGAGCAGTTCTTC.